The 18 T cell receptor beta chains given below trace back to one sample, sequenced in a study of T cells in narcolepsy (dated by TCRdb to the late 2010s). The library was built by means of the immunoSEQ multiplex PCR assay. TCRdb mirrors the immuneACCESS table, restricted to in-frame sequences. Some clones are absent from its copies; in checked studies, under half trace to an unresolved V gene, and the reason for the others is unknown. The sample table shows 25,000 or so clones, and almost 85% are seen once. The biggest ten clones account for 10% of the sample. The sequenced sample was memory (CD45RA-) CD4+ T cells from blood. The cell subset or site label corresponds to: memory T cells sorted ex vivo from peripheral blood. The receptors were gathered from a human donor in good health.

The chain has TRBV6-5 and TRBJ1-2; D gene unclear. The CDR3 is 12 residues long. V dropped 0 bases and J dropped 6 bases, with 5 bases sitting between them. Per the germline V gene, CDR1 is MNHEY and CDR2 is SVGAGI. As DNA, the CDR3 is TGTGCCAGCAGTTACTCAGACCATGGCTACACCTTC. It codes for CASSYSDHGYTF.

In DNA, the CDR3 is TGTGCCAGCAGCCAGCTAGCGGGGCCACTCTCTGGGGCCAACGTCCTGACTTTC. It is translated as CASSQLAGPLSGANVLTF. The chain uses TRBV2 and TRBJ2-6, with 9 bases lining up with TRBD2. CDR3 length: 18 amino acids. Germline values: CDR1 SNHLY, CDR2 FYNNEI. The junction had 9 bases not matched to a gene; V was cut back by 6 bases and J by 0 bases.

The chain links TRBV5-1 to TRBJ2-2; D ambiguous. The CDR3 length is 15 residues. Deletions cut 0 bases from V and 0 bases from J, with 6 bases between. Germline V CDR1 and CDR2: SGHRS, YFSETQ. CDR3 sequence: CASSLERPNTGELFF. Written as DNA, the CDR3 is TGCGCCAGCAGCTTGGAACGCCCGAACACCGGGGAGCTGTTTTTT.

CDR3 bases: TGTGCCAGCAGCTTTAGAGTTAGGGGGACAGGGAATTCACCCCTCCACTTT. Protein product: CASSFRVRGTGNSPLHF. The chain has TRBV28 and TRBJ1-6, with 9 bases matching TRBD1. Germline V gene data show CDR1 as MDHEN and CDR2 as SYDVKM. The CDR3 is 17 residues long. The trim removed 6 bases at V and 7 bases at J, leaving 13 bases unmatched.

This chain links TRBV19 with TRBJ2-3; D remains ambiguous. This CDR3 has 11 amino acids. CDR1 is LNHDA and CDR2 is SQIVND in the germline V gene (reference sequence). Trimming cost V 3 bases and J 9 bases, with 7 bases left between them. The CDR3, as DNA: TGTGCCAGTAGTATGGGCATAACGCAGTATTTT. Translating gives CASSMGITQYF.

V and J are TRBV27 and TRBJ1-2; maybe TRBD1 (5 bases). Between the trimmed V and J ends, which lost 8 bases and 4 bases, there was a span of 8 bases. The CDR3 is made up of 11 amino acids. Germline lookup yields CDR1 MNHEY and CDR2 SMNVEV (reference sequence). CDR3 region: CASGGVYGYTF. Written as DNA, the CDR3 is TGTGCCAGCGGGGGGGTCTATGGCTACACCTTC.

The rearrangement links TRBV28 to TRBJ1-2; 8 nucleotides align to TRBD1. From germline, CDR1 is MDHEN and CDR2 SYDVKM. The ends lost 6 bases at V and 8 bases at J; junction bases unmatched: 11. This CDR3 has 14 amino acids. DNA of the CDR3: TGTGCCAGCAGCAACGCGGACAGGGTCGGAGGCTACACCTTC. Translation: CASSNADRVGGYTF.

V and J are TRBV7-2 and TRBJ1-1; possible D gene TRBD1, 5 bases. Trimming shortened V by 11 bases and J by 4 bases, and 23 bases separated the two germline ends. The CDR3 runs 15 residues. Germline assignment: CDR1 SGHTA and CDR2 FQGNSA. CDR3 DNA sequence: TGTGCCGGAACCGATTCTCGCCAGGGTTTCACTGAAGCTTTCTTT. Translating it yields CAGTDSRQGFTEAFF.

The V call is TRBV5-4, the J call TRBJ2-5, with D unresolved. From germline, CDR1 is SGHNT and CDR2 YYREEE (reference sequence). V lost 2 bases and J lost 3, with 8 bases in between. The CDR3 is 13 residues long. CDR3 in DNA: TGTGCCAGCAGCTTCCGGGCGGAAGAGACCCAGTACTTC. Protein: CASSFRAEETQYF. Filled out from reference TRBV5-4 and TRBJ2-5, the complete variable domain reads ETGVTQSPTHLIKTRGQQVTLRCSSQSGHNTVSWYQQALGQGPQFIFQYYREEENGRGNFPPRFSGLQFPNYSSELNVNALELDDSALYLCASSFRAEETQYFGPGTRLLVL.

The J gene is TRBJ1-1, the V gene TRBV30; D not certain. CDR1 is GTSNPN, CDR2 SVGIG, per germline (reference sequence). With 3 bases removed from V and 0 bases from J, the gap between germline ends came to 17 bases. The length of the CDR3 is 16 residues. Here the CDR3 reads CAWSLWGSGLNTEAFF. Here the CDR3 DNA reads TGTGCCTGGAGCCTGTGGGGATCCGGGCTGAACACTGAAGCTTTCTTT.

The genes are TRBV10-1 and TRBJ2-1, with 9 nucleotides matching TRBD2. Germline CDR1 and CDR2: WNHNN and SYGVQD (reference sequence). The CDR3 totals 16 residues. V trimming: 8 bases; J trimming: 3 bases; junction bases outside the gene matches: 11. This chain's CDR3 is CASPPRGRELYNEQFF. CDR3 in DNA: TGCGCCAGCCCCCCTCGCGGGAGGGAGCTCTACAATGAGCAGTTCTTC.

The chain is built from TRBV28 and TRBJ1-2; D is ambiguous. The ends were cut back, 6 bases at V and 5 bases at J, with 22 bases in the middle. The length of the CDR3 is 16 residues. CDR1 and CDR2 from the germline V gene are MDHEN and SYDVKM. CDR3 nucleotides: TGTGCCAGCAGCGGGCTTGCGGGATCCGATAGGTATGGCTACACCTTC. Amino acids: CASSGLAGSDRYGYTF.

This rearrangement joins TRBV28 to TRBJ2-7; a weak D match, TRBD1 (6 bases). There are 15 residues in the CDR3. With 6 bases removed from V and 3 bases from J, the gap between germline ends came to 18 bases. Germline values: CDR1 MDHEN, CDR2 SYDVKM. The CDR3 here is CASSSGTWGRYEQYF. CDR3 nucleotide sequence: TGTGCCAGCAGCTCCGGGACCTGGGGGCGCTACGAGCAGTACTTC.

V usage is TRBV4-3 and J usage is TRBJ1-2, with D hard to call. The CDR3 has 16 residues. Trimming took 2 bases from V and 4 from J, leaving 17 bases between them. Looked up from germline, CDR1 is LGHNA and CDR2 is YSLEER. CDR3 coding DNA: TGCGCCAGCAGCCAATCACTGATCAGGTCGAGCTATGGCTACACCTTC. Encoded protein: CASSQSLIRSSYGYTF.

This clone was detected only a few times. The gene calls are TRBV19 and TRBJ1-3, with 8 bases lining up with TRBD1. CDR3 size: 16 residues. Germline trimming cut 7 bases from V and 0 bases from J; bases unmatched to any gene: 8. Germline V gene lookup returns CDR1 LNHDA and CDR2 SQIVND (reference sequence). CDR3 DNA sequence: TGTGCCAGTACCCCGACAGGGGCTAGCTCTGGAAACACCATATATTTT. Translation: CASTPTGASSGNTIYF.

This chain connects TRBV7-2 to TRBJ2-1; D perhaps matches TRBD1 (5 bases). V was shortened by 3 bases and J by 6 bases, with 15 bases between the two germline ends. Germline lookup yields CDR1 SGHTA and CDR2 FQGNSA. The CDR3 has 15 amino acids. The CDR3 loop is CASSFGQGNINEQFF. In DNA form, the CDR3 reads TGTGCCAGCAGCTTTGGGCAGGGTAATATCAATGAGCAGTTCTTC.

This clone has more than one count but fewer than ten. The CDR3 sequence: CASAGTSRSGANVLTF. The CDR3, as DNA: TGCGCCAGCGCCGGGACTAGCCGCAGTGGGGCCAACGTCCTGACTTTC. This sequence joins TRBV4-3 and TRBJ2-6; 9 nucleotides match TRBD2. The germline V gene encodes CDR1 LGHNA and CDR2 YSLEER. The CDR3 extends over 16 amino acids. Trimming cost V 8 bases and J 3 bases; bases outside gene matches: 8.

The J gene is TRBJ2-3, the V gene TRBV18; D possibly corresponds to TRBD2 (6 bases). Deletions cut 3 bases from V and 2 bases from J, with 15 bases between. Looked up from germline, CDR1 is KGHSH and CDR2 is LQKENI. CDR3 length equals 16 residues. CDR3 amino acids: CASSPTGVSNTDTQYF. The DNA for the CDR3 is TGTGCCAGCTCACCTACGGGGGTTAGTAACACAGATACGCAGTATTTT.